What follows are 10 T cell receptor beta chains derived from one specimen sequenced in a study of immune evolution from preneoplasia to lung adenocarcinoma listed by TCRdb under 2021. Receptor libraries were prepared by the immunoSEQ multiplex PCR assay. The table was pulled from immuneACCESS by TCRdb, which kept in-frame rearrangements only. Such tables lose some clones; where checked, under half of the loss comes from unresolved V genes, and the rest has no known cause. The sample table records 4,000 to 6,000 clones; roughly 80% of these occur just once. 6.6% of the sample belongs to the ten largest clones. Material: FFPE minimally invasive lung adenocarcinoma tissue. The cell subset or site label, as the study defines it: micro-invasive lung adenocarcinoma (MIA). Receptor source: a person aged 50-70 years with lung adenocarcinoma.

This clone was seen once. J is TRBJ1-2 and V is TRBV28, with D tentatively TRBD1 (5 bases). Looked up from germline, CDR1 is MDHEN and CDR2 is SYDVKM. The CDR3 totals 14 residues. The germline V and J ends were trimmed by 3 bases and 4 bases, with 12 bases remaining between them. CDR3 in amino acids: CASSFMPGTYGYTF. For the CDR3, the DNA is TGTGCCAGCAGTTTCATGCCAGGGACCTATGGCTACACCTTC.

The rearrangement links TRBV7-8 to TRBJ1-1; D gene ambiguous. V shed 0 bases and J shed 1 base, with 6 bases lying between them. Germline V gene lookup returns CDR1 SGHVS and CDR2 FQNEAQ. The CDR3 runs to 14 residues. Written as DNA, the CDR3 is TGTGCCAGCAGCTTAGCGCAGGAGAACACTGAAGCTTTCTTT. Translated: CASSLAQENTEAFF.

The J gene is TRBJ2-3, the V gene TRBV30, with D maybe TRBD2 (5 bases). CDR3 length equals 14 residues. V shed 0 bases and J shed 5 bases, with 12 bases lying between them. Germline V gene data show CDR1 as GTSNPN and CDR2 as SVGIG (reference sequence). Here the CDR3 DNA reads TGTGCCTGGAGTGTCCCAGCGGAAGTAGATACGCAGTATTTT. Encoded protein: CAWSVPAEVDTQYF.

J is TRBJ2-3 and V is TRBV28; 12 bases are a match to TRBD2. Unmatched junction bases numbered 12, after V lost 5 bases and J lost 3 bases. This CDR3 region has 18 residues. CDR1 and CDR2 from the germline V gene are MDHEN and SYDVKM. The CDR3 DNA is TGTGCCAGCAGTCTTACCACAATACTAGCGGGAGGAACAGATACGCAGTATTTT. Protein product: CASSLTTILAGGTDTQYF.

The chain combines TRBV5-6 with TRBJ1-1, with D unclear. There are 14 residues in the CDR3. The germline CDR1 and CDR2 sequences are SGHDT and YYEEEE. The germline V and J ends were trimmed by 0 bases and 0 bases, with 6 bases remaining between them. The CDR3 DNA reads as TGTGCCAGCAGCTTGGTCCTCATGAACACTGAAGCTTTCTTT. This gives the protein CASSLVLMNTEAFF.

The rearrangement links TRBV5-4 to TRBJ2-6; TRBD1 matches 8 bases. The CDR3 is made up of 16 amino acids. With V trimmed by 1 base and J by 7 bases, 7 bases remained unmatched. The germline V gene has CDR1 SGHNT and CDR2 YYREEE (reference sequence). The CDR3 DNA reads as TGTGCCAGCAGCTTGTTTCAGGGGGCAGGTGCCAACGTCCTGACTTTC. Translating it yields CASSLFQGAGANVLTF.

The V call is TRBV30, the J call TRBJ2-1, with D possibly TRBD2 on 6 matching bases. The CDR3 contains 17 residues. Germline loops: CDR1 GTSNPN, CDR2 SVGIG (reference sequence). V lost 0 bases to trimming and J lost 1 base, with 16 bases between them. CDR3 residues: CAWSVNKAGQSYNEQFF. The DNA of the CDR3 is TGTGCCTGGAGTGTAAACAAGGCGGGGCAATCCTACAATGAGCAGTTCTTC.

The V call is TRBV29-1, the J call TRBJ2-7, with 11 nucleotides matching TRBD2. J was trimmed by 1 base and V by 7 bases; bases with no gene match: 3. Germline V CDR1 and CDR2: SQVTM, ANQGSEA. The CDR3 is made up of 13 amino acids. The CDR3 nucleotides are TGCAGCGAGCGACTAGCGGGGTCCTACGAGCAGTACTTC. Translated: CSERLAGSYEQYF.

The genes are TRBV6-5 and TRBJ1-2; 11 positions match TRBD1. V was clipped by 2 bases and J by 7 bases; unmatched bases: 9. The CDR3 spans 16 residues. Germline CDR1 is MNHEY and CDR2 is SVGAGI. The CDR3: CASSYKLPGQGGGYTF. CDR3 coding DNA: TGTGCCAGCAGTTACAAACTACCGGGACAGGGGGGTGGCTACACCTTC.

The V call is TRBV9, the J call TRBJ1-2; the match to TRBD1 covers 7 bases. Trimming at V came to 0 bases and at J to 4 bases, leaving 6 bases not matched to a gene. The CDR3 is 15 residues long. Germline-derived CDR1 and CDR2 are SGDLS and YYNGEE. CDR3 residues: CASSVGGRGGYGYTF. The CDR3 DNA follows: TGTGCCAGCAGCGTAGGTGGCAGGGGGGGCTATGGCTACACCTTC.